This TCR beta chain stems from a study of molecular identifiers for immune sequencing clone quantification. Remarks on this clonotype: Its antigen is not known. This sequence may be a read error, since a much larger clone differs from it by one base.

Sorting isolated naive CD8 T cells as CD8+CD4-CCR7+CD45RA+ events. Study results and limitations: Clones above 20 RNA copies held over 98% of effector molecules, under 1% in naive cells.

With listed TCR primers and previously described methods, bulk TCR libraries were prepared. In TCRdb, the PCR reads were re-called with MiXCR into one record per CDR3 protein. The sample lists just under 65,000 distinct CDR3 sequences; under 20% were seen once. The germline V gene encodes CDR1 SGHRS and CDR2 YFSETQ. CDR3 length equals 14 residues. This clonotype was sampled from a human donor in good health. Some libraries in this study had Jurkat cell RNA spiked in. Sequencing was performed on naive CD8+ T cells from blood, with Jurkat cell RNA spiked in. Subset meaning: FACS-sorted CD8+CD4-CCR7+CD45RA+ naive T cells. The gene calls are TRBV5-1 and TRBJ2-6; TRBD1 is a possible D gene (5 bases). Written as DNA, the CDR3 is TGCGCCAGCAGCCGATGGTCTGGGGCCAGCGTCCTGACTTTC. This encodes CASSRWSGASVLTF.